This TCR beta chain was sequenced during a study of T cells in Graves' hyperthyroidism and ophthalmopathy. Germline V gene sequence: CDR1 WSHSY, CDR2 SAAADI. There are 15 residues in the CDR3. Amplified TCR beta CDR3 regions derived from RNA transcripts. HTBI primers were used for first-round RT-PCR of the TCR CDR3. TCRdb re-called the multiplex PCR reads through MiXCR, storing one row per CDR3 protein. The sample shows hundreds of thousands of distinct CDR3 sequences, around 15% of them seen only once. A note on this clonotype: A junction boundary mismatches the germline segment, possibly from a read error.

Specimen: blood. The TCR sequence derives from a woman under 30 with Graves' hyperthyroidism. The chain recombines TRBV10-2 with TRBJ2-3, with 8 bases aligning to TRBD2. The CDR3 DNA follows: TGCGCCAGCAGACTCAGCGGGAGAAGCACAGGTACGCAGTATTTT. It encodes CASRLSGRSTGTQYF.